The 20 T cell receptor beta chains below were found in one sample sequenced in a study of cytomegalovirus exposure and HLA in healthy donors. PCR employed 60 Vbeta and 13 Jbeta primers. TCRdb's table, derived via immunoSEQ multiplex PCR, lists solely in-frame clones and lacks some. Of over 55,000 clones in the sample, around 80% are singletons; the top ten hold about 6.5%. The sequencing sample was made of PBMCs. These receptor sequences come from a male donor in good health and CMV-seronegative.

This sequence joins TRBV6-1 and TRBJ2-7; 12 bases agree with TRBD1. V shed 6 bases, J shed 3 bases, and the junction held 6 bases outside the gene matches. Germline CDR1 MNHNS, CDR2 SASEGT. This CDR3 has 15 amino acids. This CDR3 is CASRTGTGGDYEQYF. The CDR3 DNA reads TGTGCCAGCAGGACCGGGACAGGGGGCGACTACGAGCAGTACTTC.

This chain connects TRBV5-1 to TRBJ2-3, with TRBD2 as a possible D gene (7 bases). The germline CDR1 and CDR2 sequences are SGHRS and YFSETQ. The V and J ends lost 0 bases and 1 base respectively, with 21 bases between them. This CDR3 has 19 amino acids. CDR3: CASSLVVLVGGPGTDTQYF. In DNA, the CDR3 is TGCGCCAGCAGCTTGGTTGTTCTGGTCGGGGGGCCGGGCACAGATACGCAGTATTTT. Full variable domain (remainder filled in from reference TRBV5-1 and TRBJ2-3): KAGVTQTPRYLIKTRGQQVTLSCSPISGHRSVSWYQQTPGQGLQFLFEYFSETQRNKGNFPGRFSGRQFSNSRSEMNVSTLELGDSALYLCASSLVVLVGGPGTDTQYFGPGTRLTVL.

This chain links TRBV27 with TRBJ2-3; TRBD2 agrees at 8 bases. J was trimmed by 0 bases and V by 6 bases; bases with no gene match: 5. This CDR3 comprises 15 residues. The germline V gene has CDR1 MNHEY and CDR2 SMNVEV (reference sequence). CDR3 coding DNA: TGTGCCAGCAGGCGGGGGGCCTTTAGCACAGATACGCAGTATTTT. The encoded protein is CASRRGAFSTDTQYF.

To note about this clone: Other DNA sequences from this sample encode an identical CDR3 as well. This CDR3 reads CASRDLSGGQNNEQFF. The CDR3 nucleotides are TGTGCCAGCAGAGACCTTAGCGGGGGGCAAAACAATGAGCAGTTCTTC. This chain connects TRBV2 to TRBJ2-1, with 10 bases matching TRBD2. V dropped 6 bases and J dropped 5; count of bases not matched to a gene: 10. The CDR3 sequence is 16 residues long. CDR1 and CDR2 from the germline V gene are SNHLY and FYNNEI.

The J gene is TRBJ1-3, the V gene TRBV19; no firm D call. Germline values: CDR1 LNHDA, CDR2 SQIVND (reference sequence). Trimming removed 6 bases at V and 0 bases at J, with 15 bases between. CDR3 size: 16 residues. The DNA of the CDR3 is TGTGCCAGTAGGCTGGAGGGAAAAAGCTCTGGAAACACCATATATTTT. Translation gives CASRLEGKSSGNTIYF.

The rearrangement joins TRBV18 to TRBJ2-4, with TRBD1 matching over 7 bases. Looked up from germline, CDR1 is KGHSH and CDR2 is LQKENI. V lost 3 bases, J lost 3 bases, and 5 bases stayed unmatched. The CDR3 is 15 amino acids. The CDR3 here is CASSPGAGGKNIQYF. CDR3 bases: TGTGCCAGCTCACCCGGGGCAGGGGGCAAAAACATTCAGTACTTC. Combining the CDR3 with reference TRBV18 and TRBJ2-4 gives the whole variable domain NAGVMQNPRHLVRRRGQEARLRCSPMKGHSHVYWYRQLPEEGLKFMVYLQKENIIDESGMPKERFSAEFPKEGPSILRIQQVVRGDSAAYFCASSPGAGGKNIQYFGAGTRLSVL.

The gene calls are TRBV2 and TRBJ1-3; D is unclear. Germline V gives CDR1 SNHLY, CDR2 FYNNEI. Between the trimmed V and J ends, which lost 3 bases and 1 base, there was a span of 10 bases. The CDR3 runs to 15 residues. CDR3 nucleotides: TGTGCCAGCAGTGACGGACGGGGATCTGGAAACACCATATATTTT. Translated, it gives CASSDGRGSGNTIYF.

The CDR3 protein is CASRTGQGEAGELFF. In DNA form, the CDR3 reads TGTGCCAGCAGAACGGGTCAGGGGGAGGCCGGGGAGCTGTTTTTT. The chain is built from TRBV6-6 and TRBJ2-2, with a weak D call TRBD1 (7 bases). V lost 6 bases and J 6 bases, leaving 17 bases between the germline ends. CDR1 and CDR2 (germline): MNHNY, SVGAGI (reference sequence). The CDR3 runs 15 residues.

The chain combines TRBV2 with TRBJ2-3, with 9 bases identical to TRBD2. CDR1 SNHLY and CDR2 FYNNEI come from the germline V gene. V lost 6 bases, J lost 2 bases, and 12 bases stayed unmatched. The CDR3 runs 17 residues. The CDR3: CASSAPSGGGDTDTQYF. The CDR3 bases are TGTGCCAGCAGCGCACCATCGGGCGGGGGGGACACAGATACGCAGTATTTT. The full variable domain, its missing parts supplied by reference TRBV2 and TRBJ2-3, is EPEVTQTPSHQVTQMGQEVILRCVPISNHLYFYWYRQILGQKVEFLVSFYNNEISEKSEIFDDQFSVERPDGSNFTLKIRSTKLEDSAMYFCASSAPSGGGDTDTQYFGPGTRLTVL.

This clone was recorded a few times. The V call is TRBV4-3, the J call TRBJ2-2, with TRBD1 matching over 7 bases. V shed 4 bases and J 3 bases; nucleotides not matched to a gene: 8. This CDR3 has 16 amino acids. CDR1 is LGHNA, CDR2 YSLEER, per germline. The CDR3 loop reads CASSPRQGPHTGELFF. CDR3 coding DNA: TGCGCCAGCAGCCCCCGACAGGGACCTCACACCGGGGAGCTGTTTTTT.

This clone was picked up a small number of times. The chain joins TRBV27 to TRBJ1-6; D perhaps matches TRBD1 (6 bases). In germline, CDR1 is MNHEY, CDR2 SMNVEV (reference sequence). The CDR3 consists of 16 residues. V was trimmed by 3 bases and J by 5 bases, leaving 14 bases between them. CDR3 loop: CASSFGGGLDNSPLHF. In nucleotides, the CDR3 is TGTGCCAGCAGTTTCGGGGGGGGCTTGGATAATTCACCCCTCCACTTT.

This clone has just a few counts. The chain couples TRBV6-6 to TRBJ2-2; 9 bases map to TRBD2. Germline-derived CDR1 and CDR2 are MNHNY and SVGAGI (reference sequence). Losses at the gene ends were 2 bases for V and 4 bases for J; bases not matched to a gene: 2. CDR3 length equals 15 residues. CDR3 amino acids: CASSYLLAGTGELFF. The CDR3 DNA is TGTGCCAGCAGTTACCTACTAGCGGGCACCGGGGAGCTGTTTTTT.

The V gene is TRBV5-1, the J gene TRBJ1-2; the match to TRBD1 covers 9 bases. Germline V gives CDR1 SGHRS, CDR2 YFSETQ. This CDR3 is built from 15 residues. Losses at the gene ends were 4 bases for V and 8 bases for J; bases not matched to a gene: 12. The CDR3 reads CASSDRDRAPDGYTF. In nucleotides, the CDR3 is TGCGCCAGCAGCGACCGGGACAGGGCCCCGGACGGCTACACCTTC. The entire variable domain, with the rest obtained from reference TRBV5-1 and TRBJ1-2, is as follows: KAGVTQTPRYLIKTRGQQVTLSCSPISGHRSVSWYQQTPGQGLQFLFEYFSETQRNKGNFPGRFSGRQFSNSRSEMNVSTLELGDSALYLCASSDRDRAPDGYTFGSGTRLTVV.

The V and J genes are TRBV7-2 and TRBJ2-7; TRBD2 might be the D (6 bases). The CDR3 sequence is 14 residues long. Per germline, CDR1 SGHTA and CDR2 FQGNSA. V shed 5 bases and J shed 2 bases, with 13 bases lying between them. The DNA of the CDR3 is TGTGCCAGCAGCCTACGGGACTTAACCTACGAGCAGTACTTC. Its protein product is CASSLRDLTYEQYF.

J is TRBJ2-5 and V is TRBV7-7; D is perhaps TRBD2 (5 bases). V dropped 1 base and J dropped 6 bases, with 12 bases sitting between them. Germline values: CDR1 SSHAT, CDR2 FNYEAQ (reference sequence). There are 14 residues in the CDR3. CDR3 DNA sequence: TGTGCCAGCAGCTTAGACCTAGCAGGACAGACCCAGTACTTC. Translating it yields CASSLDLAGQTQYF.

The rearrangement joins TRBV7-9 to TRBJ1-2, with TRBD1 as a possible D gene (5 bases). The CDR3 covers 13 residues. Looked up from germline, CDR1 is SEHNR and CDR2 is FQNEAQ (reference sequence). Between the trimmed V and J ends, which lost 6 bases and 4 bases, there was a span of 12 bases. CDR3 amino acids: CASSPSGIYGYTF. CDR3 nucleotides: TGTGCCAGCAGTCCGTCAGGGATCTATGGCTACACCTTC.

The chain joins TRBV6-1 to TRBJ1-4; possibly TRBD1 for D (5 bases). V lost 2 bases and J 10 bases, leaving 14 bases between the germline ends. CDR3 length: 14 residues. CDR1 is MNHNS, CDR2 SASEGT, per germline. The DNA for the CDR3 is TGTGCCAGCAGTGAATTAACAGGTGGGATAAAACTGTTTTTT. Its translation: CASSELTGGIKLFF.

This clone showed up just once. The V call is TRBV5-6, the J call TRBJ1-1, with 8 bases aligning to TRBD1. CDR3 length: 14 residues. With 2 bases clipped from V and 6 bases from J, the junction kept 6 bases outside the gene matches. Per the germline V gene, CDR1 is SGHDT and CDR2 is YYEEEE. The CDR3 DNA follows: TGTGCCAGCAGCTTTGGGACAGGTCAATCTGAAGCTTTCTTT. This translates into CASSFGTGQSEAFF. Filled out from reference TRBV5-6 and TRBJ1-1, the complete variable domain reads DAGVTQSPTHLIKTRGQQVTLRCSPKSGHDTVSWYQQALGQGPQFIFQYYEEEERQRGNFPDRFSGHQFPNYSSELNVNALLLGDSALYLCASSFGTGQSEAFFGQGTRLTVV.

The chain combines TRBV19 with TRBJ2-5; tentatively, D is TRBD1 (7 bases). V lost 2 bases and J lost 4, with 11 bases in between. From germline, CDR1 is LNHDA and CDR2 SQIVND (reference sequence). The CDR3 covers 14 residues. DNA of the CDR3: TGTGCCAGTAGTATAAACAGGGGAGGAGAGACCCAGTACTTC. Its translation is CASSINRGGETQYF.

This chain connects TRBV9 to TRBJ2-7; 7 bases agree with TRBD2. Germline CDR1 and CDR2: SGDLS and YYNGEE. The CDR3 has 14 amino acids. The trim removed 0 bases at V and 5 bases at J, leaving 5 bases unmatched. The CDR3 loop reads CASSVGGGGHEQYF. CDR3 bases: TGTGCCAGCAGCGTAGGGGGGGGAGGCCACGAGCAGTACTTC.